This T cell receptor beta chain is from a study of neurological immune-mediated disorders. This clonotype was counted ten times or more. The CDR3 extends over 13 amino acids. Trimming cost V 8 bases and J 8 bases, with 16 bases left between them. The germline CDR1 and CDR2 sequences are LGHDT and YNNKEL (reference sequence). The method for making cDNA was 5'RACE, and it used 10-nucleotide random UMIs. TCRdb reprocessed the 5' RACE reads via MiXCR and lists one record per CDR3 protein. The table shows approximately 21,000 distinct CDR3 sequences, with around 6.2% occurring only once. Input material: CD8+ T cells from blood. The chain links TRBV3-1 to TRBJ2-1; possibly TRBD2 for D (6 bases). This clonotype originated in a man in his late teens or twenties in good health. CDR3 region: CASGEIWGDEQFF. Written as DNA, the CDR3 is TGTGCCAGCGGGGAGATTTGGGGGGATGAGCAGTTCTTC.